Listed below are T cell receptor beta chains from one sample, sequenced in a study of cytomegalovirus exposure and HLA in healthy donors. Method: immunoSEQ multiplex PCR; TCRdb's copy keeps in-frame clones and lacks some. The table lists about 96,000 clones, roughly 79% of them singletons. The sequencing input was PBMCs. The receptors shown here come from a woman between 65 and 79 years old in good health and CMV-seropositive. Both conserved end residues are part of each CDR3. A D gene is named only where the DNA matches it firmly. Some rows mark clone size as missing; the rest say once, few, many or name a class of expanded clone.

DNA	CDR3	size	D	J	V
TGTGCCATCAGTGAGTCAACGGGGAGGGAAGAGACCCAGTACTTC	CAISESTGREETQYF	NA	TRBD2	TRBJ2-5	TRBV10-3
TGCGCCAGCAGCTTGGCAGGGTCAGTCTACGAGCAGTACTTC	CASSLAGSVYEQYF	NA	NA	TRBJ2-7	TRBV5-1
TGTGCCAGCAGTTTAGGAGGGGGCGTCGGAAATGGCTACACCTTC	CASSLGGGVGNGYTF	NA	TRBD1	TRBJ1-2	TRBV28
TGTGCCAGCAGCCAGCAGCAGGGCGGAAGGCCCCAGCATTTT	CASSQQQGGRPQHF	NA	NA	TRBJ1-5	TRBV11-2
TGTGCCAGCAGCTTAGTTTTGGGACAGGGGGCCTACGAGCAGTACTTC	CASSLVLGQGAYEQYF	NA	TRBD1	TRBJ2-7	TRBV11-2
TGTGCCACGCACCGCGATGATCTGGGTCCTAGCTCCTATAATTCACCCCTCCACTTT	CATHRDDLGPSSYNSPLHF	once	NA	TRBJ1-6	TRBV7-9
TGTGCCAGCAGCGTAGAGGGGACTAGTAATGAGCAGTTCTTC	CASSVEGTSNEQFF	NA	TRBD2	TRBJ2-1	TRBV9
TGTGCCAGCAGCGTAGAACCGTCCCCAGGGAACTATGGCTACACCTTC	CASSVEPSPGNYGYTF	few	NA	TRBJ1-2	TRBV9
TGTGCCAGCAGTTTATCGAGAGGGGGATTGAACACCGGGGAGCTGTTTTTT	CASSLSRGGLNTGELFF	NA	NA	TRBJ2-2	TRBV27
TGTGCCATCAGTGAGTCGAGGGGCGAGCGGGGGGACACCGGGGAGCTGTTTTTT	CAISESRGERGDTGELFF	NA	TRBD2	TRBJ2-2	TRBV10-3
TGTGCCAGCAGCAAAAGTTACAGGGCGGTGTGGGTGAACACTGAAGCTTTCTTT	CASSKSYRAVWVNTEAFF	NA	NA	TRBJ1-1	TRBV21-1
TGTGCCAGCAGCCGACAGATACATCAGCCCCAGCATTTT	CASSRQIHQPQHF	NA	NA	TRBJ1-5	TRBV27
TGTGCCAGCAGCTTCGATGCCAGGGGCCACGAAAGCTCCTACAATGAGCAGTTCTTC	CASSFDARGHESSYNEQFF	NA	NA	TRBJ2-1	TRBV11-1
TGTGCCAGCTCACCTTACGGGATCCAAGAGACCCAGTACTTC	CASSPYGIQETQYF	NA	NA	TRBJ2-5	TRBV18
TGTGCCAGCAGCTCCCCTACCCAGGGTCGGAGCGCTTTCTTT	CASSSPTQGRSAFF	NA	NA	TRBJ1-1	TRBV7-2
TGTGCCAGCACCAAAGGGACAGGGAGGGACTACGAGCAGTACTTC	CASTKGTGRDYEQYF	NA	NA	TRBJ2-7	TRBV21-1
TGTGCTAGCAGCCCCCTAGGCTACGAGCAGTACTTC	CASSPLGYEQYF	NA	NA	TRBJ2-7	TRBV7-7
TGTGCCAGCAGCTTAACACCCGGGCCCAGGGGTGCCTACGAGCAGTACTTC	CASSLTPGPRGAYEQYF	few	NA	TRBJ2-7	TRBV5-6
TGTGCCAGCATATTAGGACAGGGGAAGGTCGATGAGCAGTTCTTC	CASILGQGKVDEQFF	NA	TRBD1	TRBJ2-1	TRBV6-1
TGCAGTGCTAGAGTCTTCAGTGAGCAGTTCTTC	CSARVFSEQFF	NA	NA	TRBJ2-1	TRBV20-1
TGTGCCAGCAGCGCTACAGGGTCCAACTCTGGAAACACCATATATTTT	CASSATGSNSGNTIYF	NA	NA	TRBJ1-3	TRBV11-2
TGTGCCAGTAGTGGACCGACAGGGTTTGCTGAAAAACTGTTTTTT	CASSGPTGFAEKLFF	NA	TRBD1	TRBJ1-4	TRBV19
TGTGCCAGCACACCCTCCGCGGGGGAGCAGTACTTC	CASTPSAGEQYF	NA	NA	TRBJ2-7	TRBV6-6
TGTGCCAGCAGCTCCGGACAGGGGGCTGGCTCAGATACGCAGTATTTT	CASSSGQGAGSDTQYF	few	TRBD1	TRBJ2-3	TRBV7-2
TGTGCCAGCAGCTTTTCCCGGGGGAGCTCCTACGAGCAGTACTTC	CASSFSRGSSYEQYF	NA	NA	TRBJ2-7	TRBV7-6
TGTGCCAGCAGCTTAATAGGAGCTGTGCGTCCCTACGAGCAGTACTTC	CASSLIGAVRPYEQYF	NA	NA	TRBJ2-7	TRBV7-9
TGTGCCAGCAAATCCCCACTAGCGGGATACACAGATACGCAGTATTTT	CASKSPLAGYTDTQYF	NA	TRBD2	TRBJ2-3	TRBV28
TGTGCCAGCAGTAGGACAGCGCAAGAGACCCAGTACTTC	CASSRTAQETQYF	NA	NA	TRBJ2-5	TRBV27
TGTGCCAGCAGCTCCGGACAGGGCGCGGATGAGCAGTTCTTC	CASSSGQGADEQFF	NA	TRBD1	TRBJ2-1	TRBV5-4
TGTGCCAGCAGGGGACAGGGGGCCGGCTATGGCTACACCTTC	CASRGQGAGYGYTF	NA	TRBD1	TRBJ1-2	TRBV28
TGTGCCAGCACCTCGGGGGAAAAAGGCAAAAACATTCAGTACTTC	CASTSGEKGKNIQYF	NA	NA	TRBJ2-4	TRBV7-2
TGTGCCAGCAGTCGCCTAGGGACAGCAAATCAGCCCCAGCATTTT	CASSRLGTANQPQHF	few	TRBD1	TRBJ1-5	TRBV27
TGTGCCAGCAGCTTAGGAGTCCCCTCCACAGATACGCAGTATTTT	CASSLGVPSTDTQYF	NA	NA	TRBJ2-3	TRBV7-8
TGCGCCAGCAGCCAAGATCACGAGGACAATGAGCAGTTCTTC	CASSQDHEDNEQFF	few	NA	TRBJ2-1	TRBV4-1
TGTGCCAGCAGCTCGAGACTAGCGGGGGGGACTGCGAACACCGGGGAGCTGTTTTTT	CASSSRLAGGTANTGELFF	NA	TRBD2	TRBJ2-2	TRBV7-8
TGTGCCAGCAGTGTTGAGAGGGGGAATCAGCCCCAGCATTTT	CASSVERGNQPQHF	NA	NA	TRBJ1-5	TRBV2
TGTGCCAGTAGTAGCGGGACTAGCGGAGAGACCCAGTACTTC	CASSSGTSGETQYF	NA	TRBD2	TRBJ2-5	TRBV19
TGTGCCAGCAGCTCGTTGGTCGCAGGCAGTGAAGCTTTCTTT	CASSSLVAGSEAFF	NA	NA	TRBJ1-1	TRBV5-6
TGTGCCAGCCGGGGAGGGGTCCATCAGCCCCAGCATTTT	CASRGGVHQPQHF	NA	NA	TRBJ1-5	TRBV6-5
TGTGCCAGCGGGGGAGGGGCTCAAGAGACCCAGTACTTC	CASGGGAQETQYF	NA	TRBD2	TRBJ2-5	TRBV28
TGTGCCAGTAGTAAAGTAGCGGGAGGACCCGGGGAGCTGTTTTTT	CASSKVAGGPGELFF	few	TRBD2	TRBJ2-2	TRBV19
TGTGCCAGCAGTGCAGGGATCGGTTCACCCCTCCACTTT	CASSAGIGSPLHF	NA	NA	TRBJ1-6	TRBV2
TGCGCCAGCAGCATAGGGGACAGTCTCAATCAGCCCCAGCATTTT	CASSIGDSLNQPQHF	once	TRBD1	TRBJ1-5	TRBV5-1
TGTGCCAGCAGTTTAGCGGGGCAGGGGGTTGGTGGCTACACCTTC	CASSLAGQGVGGYTF	NA	TRBD1	TRBJ1-2	TRBV28
TGTGCCAGTAGTATAATCTTGGGAGGCCCAGTCCAAAACATTCAGTACTTC	CASSIILGGPVQNIQYF	few	NA	TRBJ2-4	TRBV19
TGTGCCAGCAAGAAGGGGGCCTCTGGGGCCAACGTCCTGACTTTC	CASKKGASGANVLTF	NA	TRBD1	TRBJ2-6	TRBV2
TGTGCCAGCAGCTTTTCCAGCGGGAGTGTAGAGACCCAGTACTTC	CASSFSSGSVETQYF	NA	TRBD2	TRBJ2-5	TRBV5-4
TGCGCCAGCAGCTCGTCTAGCGGAACCACCAAAAACATTCAGTACTTC	CASSSSSGTTKNIQYF	once	TRBD2	TRBJ2-4	TRBV5-1
TGTGCCAGTAGTCTGGAGGGGCGACAAGAGACCCAGTACTTC	CASSLEGRQETQYF	NA	NA	TRBJ2-5	TRBV19
TGTGCCTGGAGGGGAGGGACGGATCCCGCTTTTGCCTGGGAGACCCAGTACTTC	CAWRGGTDPAFAWETQYF	NA	TRBD2	TRBJ2-5	TRBV30
TGTGCCAGCAGTGTCGGGGGGCAGGGCTACACCTTC	CASSVGGQGYTF	NA	NA	TRBJ1-2	TRBV9
TGTGCCAGTAGTATTTTCCAGGTCTCCTACAATGAGCAGTTCTTC	CASSIFQVSYNEQFF	NA	NA	TRBJ2-1	TRBV19
TGTGCCAGCCTAGTGGCAGGGGGCACCTCCTATAATTCACCCCTCCACTTT	CASLVAGGTSYNSPLHF	NA	TRBD1	TRBJ1-6	TRBV2
TGCGCCAGCAGTTCCCCCCTAGCGGGAGTACTCTACGAGCAGTACTTC	CASSSPLAGVLYEQYF	NA	TRBD2	TRBJ2-7	TRBV10-2
TGTGCCAGCCGTCCCAGATTAAACACCGGGGAGCTGTTTTTT	CASRPRLNTGELFF	NA	NA	TRBJ2-2	TRBV27
TGTGCCAGCAGACCCGTCCCGAGCCGTGAGCAGTTCTTC	CASRPVPSREQFF	NA	NA	TRBJ2-1	TRBV6-5
TGTGCCAGCAGCCCCCCGACCCCGGGTAATCAGCCCCAGCATTTT	CASSPPTPGNQPQHF	NA	NA	TRBJ1-5	TRBV5-5
TGTGCCAGCAGCAAGACTAGCGGGAGGGTGTACTTC	CASSKTSGRVYF	NA	TRBD2	TRBJ2-7	TRBV9
TGTGCCGGGGCGGGGATAGGGACGGCTTTCTTT	CAGAGIGTAFF	NA	NA	TRBJ1-1	TRBV30
TGTGCCAGCCACTCCCAAGAGGTTGGGTGGGGGGTAGATCAGCCCCAGCATTTT	CASHSQEVGWGVDQPQHF	NA	NA	TRBJ1-5	TRBV9